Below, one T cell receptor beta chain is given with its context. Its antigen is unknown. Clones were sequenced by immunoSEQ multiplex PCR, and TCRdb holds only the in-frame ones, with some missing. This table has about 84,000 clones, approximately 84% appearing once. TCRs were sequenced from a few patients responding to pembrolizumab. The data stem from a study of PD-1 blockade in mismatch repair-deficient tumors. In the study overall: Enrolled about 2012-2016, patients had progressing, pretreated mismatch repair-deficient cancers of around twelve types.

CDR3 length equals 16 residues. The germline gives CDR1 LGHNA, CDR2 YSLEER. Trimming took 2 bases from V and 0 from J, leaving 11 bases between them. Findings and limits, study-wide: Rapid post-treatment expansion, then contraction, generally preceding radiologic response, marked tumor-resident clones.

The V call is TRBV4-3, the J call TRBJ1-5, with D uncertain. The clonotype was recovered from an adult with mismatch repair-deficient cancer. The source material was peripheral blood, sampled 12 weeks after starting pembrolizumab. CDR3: CASSQSFGYSNQPQHF. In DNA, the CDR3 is TGCGCCAGCAGCCAATCATTCGGATATAGCAATCAGCCCCAGCATTTT.